This is a list of T cell receptor beta chains from one sample in a study of cytomegalovirus exposure and HLA in healthy donors. Here immunoSEQ multiplex PCR was the method, and the copy in TCRdb shows in-frame clones only, minus some. This table holds hundreds of thousands of clones, 65% to 80% found once. The sequencing sample was made of PBMCs. The receptors shown here come from a man in his forties or fifties in good health and CMV-seronegative. The CDR3 runs from the conserved cysteine through the conserved F or W. D genes are given only for firm matches. Clone size, where shown, is once, few, many, or a class for clones that have expanded.

v_gene,j_gene,d_gene,abundance,CDR3nt,CDR3aa
TRBV7-7,TRBJ2-2,TRBD2,.,TGTGCCAGCAGCCCTTCAGCGGGAGGGCCCACCGGGGAGCTGTTTTTT,CASSPSAGGPTGELFF
TRBV28,TRBJ1-5,.,.,TGTGCCAGCAGTTGGGGAGGGGGAAGCCAGCCCCAGCATTTT,CASSWGGGSQPQHF
TRBV19,TRBJ1-5,TRBD1,.,TGTGCCAGTAGTATCGCGGACAGGGTTGGGATTAGCAATCAGCCCCAGCATTTT,CASSIADRVGISNQPQHF
TRBV9,TRBJ2-7,.,.,TGTGCCAGCAGCGCTACGATAGGGGCTGGCGAGCAGTACTTC,CASSATIGAGEQYF
TRBV5-1,TRBJ1-4,.,.,TGCGCCAGCAGCTTGGGAGGTATAATCACAACTAATGAAAAACTGTTTTTT,CASSLGGIITTNEKLFF
TRBV7-2,TRBJ2-5,TRBD1,few,TGTGCCAGCAGCTTACGACAGGGTGGACAGACCCAGTACTTC,CASSLRQGGQTQYF
TRBV27,TRBJ2-7,.,few,TGTGCCAGCAGTGTATTTCTTAGAGAGGAGCAGTACTTC,CASSVFLREEQYF
TRBV5-1,TRBJ1-5,TRBD1,few,TGCGCCAGCAGCCCTGGACAGGGGGGTTATAGCAATCAGCCCCAGCATTTT,CASSPGQGGYSNQPQHF
TRBV4-1,TRBJ1-5,.,.,TGCGCCAGCAGCCACGGGAGTCAGCCCCAGCATTTT,CASSHGSQPQHF
TRBV29-1,TRBJ1-1,.,.,TGCAGCGTTGGCGGGGGGCACACTGAAGCTTTCTTT,CSVGGGHTEAFF
TRBV29-1,TRBJ2-2,.,.,TGCAGCGTTTCAGAATCGGGACAAAACACCGGGGAGCTGTTTTTT,CSVSESGQNTGELFF